This record concerns one T cell receptor (beta chain) sequence. This record comes from a study of cytomegalovirus exposure and HLA in healthy donors. Background on the study: Samples from HLA-typed donors yielded 85 million to 95 million unique TCRs in an early data release. Genotyping showed roughly 86% of 398 donors falling in the Caucasian-associated ancestry cluster.

PCR involved 60 Vbeta and 13 Jbeta primers. Per the study methods: The count from a later analysis was tens of millions of unique TCR beta chains, some 9.9 million of them shared. Sequencing used immunoSEQ multiplex PCR; TCRdb keeps in-frame clones, though not all of them. V, J and clone size are taken as reported in that table, and D and trimming were inferred from the DNA itself. Here the sample spans some 190,000 clones, approximately 80% being singletons. Germline V gene sequence: CDR1 MDHEN, CDR2 SYDVKM. This CDR3 spans 16 amino acids. Trimming pared 0 bases from V and 7 bases from J, leaving 15 bases between.

The TCR was taken from a girl between 5 and 17 years old in good health and CMV-seropositive. The chain employs TRBV28 and TRBJ1-4; D possibly corresponds to TRBD1 (6 bases). Sequenced input: PBMCs. As DNA, the CDR3 is TGTGCCAGCAGTTTATGGGCAGGGGATGCGGGTGAAAAACTGTTTTTT. This sequence encodes CASSLWAGDAGEKLFF.